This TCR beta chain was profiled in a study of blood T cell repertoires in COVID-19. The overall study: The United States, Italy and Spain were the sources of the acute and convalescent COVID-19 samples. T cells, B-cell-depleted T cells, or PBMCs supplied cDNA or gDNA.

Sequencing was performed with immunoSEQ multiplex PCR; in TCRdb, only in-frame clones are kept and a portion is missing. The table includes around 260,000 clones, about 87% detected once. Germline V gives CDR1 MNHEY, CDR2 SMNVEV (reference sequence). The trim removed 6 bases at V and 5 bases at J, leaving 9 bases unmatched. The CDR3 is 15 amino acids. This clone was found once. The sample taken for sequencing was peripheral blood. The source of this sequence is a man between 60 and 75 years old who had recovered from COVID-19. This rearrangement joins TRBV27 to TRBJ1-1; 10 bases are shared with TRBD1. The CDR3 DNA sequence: TGTGCCAGCAGGGAGAGGGACAGGGGTCGGACTGAAGCTTTCTTT. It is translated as CASRERDRGRTEAFF.